The 14 T cell receptor beta chains presented below share a single source sample, sequenced in a study of blood T cell repertoires in COVID-19. TCRdb's copy holds only in-frame clones and misses some; the assay was immunoSEQ multiplex PCR. The sample carries roughly 240,000 clones, more than 75% recorded once. Sequencing was done on a sample of peripheral blood. The receptors stem from a woman aged 55-70 years who had recovered from COVID-19.

This clone was observed a single time. The chain joins TRBV4-3 to TRBJ2-7; 8 nucleotides align to TRBD1. Germline CDR1 and CDR2: LGHNA and YSLEER. The V gene end was trimmed by 4 bases and the J gene end by 4 bases; junction bases not matched to a gene: 3. This CDR3 contains 13 residues. The CDR3 DNA reads as TGCGCCAGCAGCCGGGACAGGCGTTACGAGCAGTACTTC. This translates into CASSRDRRYEQYF.

The chain links TRBV30 to TRBJ1-5; no firm D call. The CDR3 has 9 amino acids. Germline V gene lookup returns CDR1 GTSNPN and CDR2 SVGIG (reference sequence). The germline V and J ends were trimmed by 8 bases and 5 bases, with 4 bases remaining between them. The CDR3 reads CAQYQPQHF. In nucleotides, the CDR3 is TGTGCCCAGTATCAGCCCCAGCATTTT.

A note on this clone: A much larger clone differs by one base, so this may be a read error. V gene TRBV7-8 combines with J gene TRBJ2-7, with a possible D match to TRBD1 (5 bases). V lost 5 bases to trimming and J lost 3 bases, with 11 bases between them. CDR1 is SGHVS, CDR2 FQNEAQ, per germline. The CDR3 contains 13 residues. Written as DNA, the CDR3 is TGTGCCAGCAGCGCGACAGTCTTCTACGAGCAGTACTTC. Amino acids: CASSATVFYEQYF.

This clone has a single count. The chain combines TRBV11-3 with TRBJ2-2, with D maybe TRBD2 (5 bases). The CDR3 extends over 14 amino acids. CDR1 and CDR2 from the germline V gene are SGHNT and YENEEA. Trimming took 6 bases from V and 2 from J, leaving 10 bases between them. The CDR3 loop is CASRPGLNTGELFF. In nucleotides, the CDR3 is TGTGCCAGCAGGCCCGGACTTAACACCGGGGAGCTGTTTTTT.

The V and J genes are TRBV2 and TRBJ2-2; 7 bases align to TRBD1. Trimming took 4 bases from V and 6 from J; bases not matched to a gene: 5. The CDR3 length is 14 residues. Looked up from germline, CDR1 is SNHLY and CDR2 is FYNNEI. The CDR3 loop reads CASSVDRESGELFF. The CDR3 coding sequence is TGTGCCAGCAGTGTCGACAGGGAATCCGGGGAGCTGTTTTTT.

The chain uses TRBV14 and TRBJ2-7; D is uncertain. The germline CDR1 and CDR2 sequences are SGHDN and FVKESK. The CDR3 is 13 amino acids. The V and J ends lost 4 bases and 6 bases respectively, with 13 bases between them. CDR3: CASSLTSLSEQYF. CDR3 sequence (DNA): TGTGCCAGCAGCCTCACATCCCTCTCCGAGCAGTACTTC.

This clone was observed a single time. This rearrangement joins TRBV9 to TRBJ1-2; no firm D call. CDR3 length: 14 amino acids. The germline V gene has CDR1 SGDLS and CDR2 YYNGEE. Trimming removed 0 bases from V and 8 bases from J, with 14 bases in between. The CDR3 sequence is CASSVDGQSGGYTF. CDR3 coding DNA: TGTGCCAGCAGCGTAGATGGGCAAAGTGGAGGCTACACCTTC.

The sample holds a few counts of this clone. V usage is TRBV18 and J usage is TRBJ1-3; no clear D gene. The CDR3 totals 16 residues. V lost 5 bases and J lost 0, with 14 bases in between. CDR1 and CDR2 (germline): KGHSH, LQKENI. CDR3 amino acids: CASSSGGTGSGNTIYF. The CDR3 coding sequence is TGTGCCAGCTCATCGGGAGGCACCGGCTCTGGAAACACCATATATTTT.

This sequence joins TRBV5-1 and TRBJ1-5; 9 positions agree with TRBD1. The CDR3 has 15 amino acids. V was pared by 3 bases and J by 2 bases, with 3 bases of the junction left unmatched. Looked up from germline, CDR1 is SGHRS and CDR2 is YFSETQ. This CDR3 is CASSSTGGGNQPQHF. The CDR3 DNA sequence: TGCGCCAGCAGCTCCACAGGGGGCGGCAATCAGCCCCAGCATTTT.

This chain connects TRBV7-8 to TRBJ2-3; TRBD1 matches 9 bases. V lost 3 bases to trimming and J lost 4 bases; unmatched junction nucleotides: 5. The germline V gene encodes CDR1 SGHVS and CDR2 FQNEAQ. This CDR3 contains 15 residues. The chain's CDR3 is CASSFRDRAPDTQYF. In nucleotides, the CDR3 is TGTGCCAGCAGCTTTCGGGACAGGGCCCCAGATACGCAGTATTTT.

The rearrangement links TRBV3-1 (or the pseudogene TRBV3-2) to TRBJ2-7; D remains ambiguous. Germline V CDR1 and CDR2: LGHDT, YNNKEL (reference sequence). The CDR3 length is 13 residues. The V end lost 5 bases, the J end lost 2 bases, and 10 bases lay between the germline ends. The CDR3 sequence: CASSSQVTYEQYF. Written as DNA, the CDR3 is TGTGCCAGCAGCTCGCAGGTGACCTACGAGCAGTACTTC.

This chain connects TRBV11-2 to TRBJ1-2; D gene ambiguous. There are 13 residues in the CDR3. Trimming removed 2 bases at V and 9 bases at J, with 13 bases between. Germline V gene lookup returns CDR1 SGHAT and CDR2 FQNNGV. The DNA of the CDR3 is TGTGCCAGCAGCTTACTAGTAAAGGATAGCTACACCTTC. Protein: CASSLLVKDSYTF.

This clone was observed a few times. This rearrangement joins TRBV7-3 to TRBJ2-5; 10 bases are a match to TRBD2. The CDR3 loop spans 18 amino acids. Germline CDR1 reads SGHTA; CDR2 reads FQGTGA. The DNA for the CDR3 is TGTGCTAATATTGAGGGGCTAGCGGGGGTCGGTGGGCAAGAGACCCAGTACTTC. This encodes CANIEGLAGVGGQETQYF.

This sequence joins TRBV15 and TRBJ2-5; D is unclear. Trimming removed 3 bases at V and 2 bases at J, with 13 bases between. The CDR3 sequence is 15 residues long. Germline V gene sequence: CDR1 LNHNV, CDR2 YYDKDF (reference sequence). CDR3 in amino acids: CATSSFKRNQETQYF. The CDR3, as DNA: TGTGCCACCAGCAGCTTCAAGAGAAATCAAGAGACCCAGTACTTC. Combining the CDR3 with reference TRBV15 and TRBJ2-5 gives the whole variable domain DAMVIQNPRYQVTQFGKPVTLSCSQTLNHNVMYWYQQKSSQAPKLLFHYYDKDFNNEADTPDNFQSRRPNTSFCFLDIRSPGLGDTAMYLCATSSFKRNQETQYFGPGTRLLVL.